This is a list of T cell receptor beta chains from one sample in a study of T cells in Graves' hyperthyroidism and ophthalmopathy. TCRdb fed the multiplex PCR reads into MiXCR, producing one record per CDR3 protein. The data hold approximately 490,000 distinct CDR3 sequences, with about 20% observed a single time. Sequencing was done on a sample of blood. These receptors were obtained from an older woman with Graves' ophthalmopathy. Each CDR3 is given with its conserved first and last residue. The order of the fields is CDR3 protein, CDR3 DNA, V gene, J gene, D gene, clone size. A D gene is named only where the DNA matches it firmly. Clone size, where shown, is once, few, many, or a class for clones that have expanded.

CDR3 protein: CASSDIAGSQETQYF
CDR3 DNA: TGCGCCAGCAGTGATATAGCGGGGAGCCAAGAGACCCAGTACTTC
V gene: TRBV10-1
J gene: TRBJ2-5
D gene: TRBD2
clone size: few

CDR3 protein: CAWSSGLAGTGTGELFF
CDR3 DNA: TGTGCCTGGAGTTCGGGACTAGCGGGAACTGGCACCGGGGAGCTGTTTTTT
V gene: TRBV30
J gene: TRBJ2-2
D gene: TRBD2
clone size: .

CDR3 protein: CSARDPRGSYNSPLHF
CDR3 DNA: TGCAGTGCTAGAGATCCACGGGGCTCCTATAATTCACCCCTCCACTTT
V gene: TRBV20-1
J gene: TRBJ1-6
D gene: .
clone size: .

CDR3 protein: CASSVGTSLWEQYF
CDR3 DNA: TGTGCCAGCAGCGTGGGGACTAGCTTGTGGGAGCAGTACTTC
V gene: TRBV7-2
J gene: TRBJ2-7
D gene: TRBD2
clone size: many

CDR3 protein: CASSGGGFGVYEQYF
CDR3 DNA: TGTGCCAGCAGCGGGGGGGGCTTCGGGGTCTACGAGCAGTACTTC
V gene: TRBV5-6
J gene: TRBJ2-7
D gene: .
clone size: few

CDR3 protein: CASSPNRISYNEQFF
CDR3 DNA: TGTGCCAGCAGTCCAAACAGAATCTCCTACAATGAGCAGTTCTTC
V gene: TRBV27
J gene: TRBJ2-1
D gene: .
clone size: few

CDR3 protein: CASSLEYGELFF
CDR3 DNA: TGTGCCAGCAGCTTAGAATACGGGGAGCTGTTTTTT
V gene: TRBV11-2
J gene: TRBJ2-2
D gene: .
clone size: many

CDR3 protein: CASSQSLASYNEQFF
CDR3 DNA: TGTGCCAGCAGCCAATCCCTAGCTTCCTACAATGAGCAGTTCTTC
V gene: TRBV3-1
J gene: TRBJ2-1
D gene: .
clone size: .

CDR3 protein: CASTKTAHGSKNIQYF
CDR3 DNA: TGTGCCAGCACCAAGACCGCGCATGGATCCAAAAACATTCAGTACTTC
V gene: TRBV6-1
J gene: TRBJ2-4
D gene: .
clone size: many

CDR3 protein: CASSLPGHRPRAAGANVLTF
CDR3 DNA: TGTGCCAGCAGTTTACCGGGACACCGTCCCAGGGCCGCTGGGGCCAACGTCCTGACTTTC
V gene: TRBV12-3/TRBV12-4
J gene: TRBJ2-6
D gene: .
clone size: .

CDR3 protein: CASSQYVLAGPYNEQFF
CDR3 DNA: TGCGCCAGCAGCCAATATGTACTAGCGGGGCCCTACAATGAGCAGTTCTTC
V gene: TRBV4-3
J gene: TRBJ2-1
D gene: TRBD2
clone size: .

CDR3 protein: CAISEGGDGGDEQFF
CDR3 DNA: TGTGCCATCAGTGAAGGGGGGGATGGCGGGGATGAGCAGTTCTTC
V gene: TRBV10-3
J gene: TRBJ2-1
D gene: .
clone size: many

CDR3 protein: CSARDSGRYEQYF
CDR3 DNA: TGCAGTGCTAGAGATAGCGGGAGGTACGAGCAGTACTTC
V gene: TRBV20-1
J gene: TRBJ2-7
D gene: TRBD2
clone size: .

CDR3 protein: CSASPIGTGNEQYF
CDR3 DNA: TGCAGTGCTAGCCCTATTGGGACAGGGAACGAGCAGTACTTC
V gene: TRBV20-1
J gene: TRBJ2-7
D gene: TRBD1
clone size: few

CDR3 protein: CASTAGQGPYEQYF
CDR3 DNA: TGTGCCAGTACCGCGGGACAGGGGCCCTACGAGCAGTACTTC
V gene: TRBV19
J gene: TRBJ2-7
D gene: TRBD1
clone size: few

CDR3 protein: CSARAGTSGRTGELFF
CDR3 DNA: TGCAGTGCTAGGGCCGGGACTAGCGGGCGCACCGGGGAGCTGTTTTTT
V gene: TRBV20-1
J gene: TRBJ2-2
D gene: TRBD2
clone size: .

CDR3 protein: CASSPDRREGRGGNEQFF
CDR3 DNA: TGTGCCAGCAGCCCAGATCGGCGGGAGGGCCGAGGGGGGAATGAGCAGTTCTTC
V gene: TRBV3-1
J gene: TRBJ2-1
D gene: TRBD2
clone size: .

CDR3 protein: CASSLWGTSGRGNNEQFF
CDR3 DNA: TGTGCCAGCAGCTTATGGGGGACTAGCGGGAGAGGGAACAATGAGCAGTTCTTC
V gene: TRBV11-2
J gene: TRBJ2-1
D gene: TRBD2
clone size: few

CDR3 protein: CASSLAKAGTYEQYF
CDR3 DNA: TGTGCCAGCAGTTTAGCGAAAGCGGGAACCTACGAGCAGTACTTC
V gene: TRBV12-3/TRBV12-4
J gene: TRBJ2-7
D gene: TRBD2
clone size: many

CDR3 protein: CASSRLRTSGHTDTQYF
CDR3 DNA: TGTGCCAGCAGTCGCCTACGGACTAGCGGACACACAGATACGCAGTATTTT
V gene: TRBV12-3/TRBV12-4
J gene: TRBJ2-3
D gene: TRBD2
clone size: many

CDR3 protein: CASSTGTGGYTEALF
CDR3 DNA: TGTGCCAGTAGTACAGGGACAGGGGGCTACACTGAAGCTCTCTTT
V gene: TRBV19
J gene: TRBJ1-1
D gene: TRBD1
clone size: .

CDR3 protein: CASSLAQIPQETQYF
CDR3 DNA: TGTGCCAGCAGCTTAGCGCAGATACCACAAGAGACCCAGTACTTC
V gene: TRBV7-2
J gene: TRBJ2-5
D gene: .
clone size: many

CDR3 protein: CASSIDPRTGTEAFF
CDR3 DNA: TGTGCCAGTAGTATAGACCCCCGTACGGGCACTGAAGCTTTCTTT
V gene: TRBV19
J gene: TRBJ1-1
D gene: .
clone size: .

CDR3 protein: CASSEQVGAGYTF
CDR3 DNA: TGTGCCAGCAGTGAACAGGTTGGGGCGGGCTACACCTTC
V gene: TRBV6-1
J gene: TRBJ1-2
D gene: .
clone size: few

CDR3 protein: CSQGERGTQYF
CDR3 DNA: TGCAGCCAGGGGGAACGGGGGACCCAGTACTTC
V gene: TRBV29-1
J gene: TRBJ2-5
D gene: TRBD1
clone size: .

CDR3 protein: CASSLGLLSGANVLTF
CDR3 DNA: TGTGCCAGCAGCTTAGGGCTGCTCTCTGGGGCCAACGTCCTGACTTTC
V gene: TRBV7-3
J gene: TRBJ2-6
D gene: .
clone size: .

CDR3 protein: CASTQNYEQYF
CDR3 DNA: TGTGCCAGCACTCAGAACTACGAGCAGTACTTC
V gene: TRBV6-2/TRBV6-3
J gene: TRBJ2-7
D gene: .
clone size: .